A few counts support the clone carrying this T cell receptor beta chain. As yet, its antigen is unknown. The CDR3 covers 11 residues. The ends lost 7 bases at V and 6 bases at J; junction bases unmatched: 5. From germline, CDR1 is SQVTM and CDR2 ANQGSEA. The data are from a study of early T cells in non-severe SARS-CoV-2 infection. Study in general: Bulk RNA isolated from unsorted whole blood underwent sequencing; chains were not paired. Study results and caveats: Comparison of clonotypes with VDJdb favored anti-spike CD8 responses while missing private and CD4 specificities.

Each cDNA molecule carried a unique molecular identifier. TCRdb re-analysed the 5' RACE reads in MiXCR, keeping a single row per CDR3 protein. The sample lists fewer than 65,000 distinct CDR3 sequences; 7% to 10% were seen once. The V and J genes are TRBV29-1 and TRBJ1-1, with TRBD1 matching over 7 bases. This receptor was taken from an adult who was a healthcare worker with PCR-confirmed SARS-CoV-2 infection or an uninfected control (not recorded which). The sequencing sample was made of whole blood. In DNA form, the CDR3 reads TGCAGCGGTCGACAGGGTGCTGAAGCTTTCTTT. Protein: CSGRQGAEAFF.